This T cell receptor beta chain was recorded in a study of T cells expressing NK-cell markers. Study-level background: One of eight sequenced donors was HCMV-seronegative; the other seven were seropositive. Study results and limitations: A range of about 1.0-7.5% of CD8+ T cells consisted of dominant NKG2C+ clonotypes in about six donors. The study found these clonotypes also leading the CD3+CD56-NKG2C+ fraction in several donors. The HCMV specificity of the expanded NKG2C+ T cell clones stayed unresolved.

The CDR3 spans 18 residues. Germline V gene lookup returns CDR1 KGHSH and CDR2 LQKENI. Reanalyzing the 5' RACE reads, TCRdb keeps one entry per CDR3 protein, without DNA. This repertoire includes 400,000 to 550,000 distinct CDR3 sequences. A word on this clonotype: Its cognate antigen is unknown.

The V gene is TRBV18, the J gene TRBJ2-4; TCRdb lists TRBD1, though no DNA is available to test this call. The clonotype was recovered from a woman between 18 and 75 years old in good health. The sample was blood T cells: a sorted CD56 or NKG2C T cell subset, CD4+ or CD8+ T cells, or bulk PBMC T cells (not recorded which). CDR3 region: CASSPSLGRRLAKNIQYF. The entire variable domain, with the rest obtained from reference TRBV18 and TRBJ2-4, is as follows: NAGVMQNPRHLVRRRGQEARLRCSPMKGHSHVYWYRQLPEEGLKFMVYLQKENIIDESGMPKERFSAEFPKEGPSILRIQQVVRGDSAAYFCASSPSLGRRLAKNIQYFGAGTRLSVL.